The sequence of this TCR beta chain was determined in a study of neoadjuvant anti-PD-1 for oral cavity cancer (TCRdb year 2021). With respect to the entire study: Before curative-intent surgical resection, most patients were given three to four biweekly doses of nivolumab at 3 mg/kg. Patients who did not progress were given a fourth nivolumab dose at about day 43 and had definitive surgical resection on days 50-56. Under RECIST 1.1, a patient counted as a responder if showing complete response, partial response or stable disease, and as a non-responder if showing progression. The parent correlative cohort included under 15 patients, with an approximately 33% response rate.

For deep sequencing of PBMC libraries, mostly about 450 ng of input genomic DNA was used, and six replicates were run per sample. The immunoSEQ hsTCRbeta kit was used to prepare TCRbeta libraries according to the manufacturer's instructions. An Illumina NovaSeq 6000 S4 flow cell was used to sequence the final libraries, which had first been combined to 3 nM. The published analysis was carried out like this. Raw data preprocessing and quality control were performed with the immunoSEQ Analyzer. The analysis was limited to productive rearrangements, and each clonotype was defined by a unique CDR3 amino acid sequence. Repertoire clonality was estimated as the Gini-Simpson index, which was calculated using the R package tcR. Student's t test was used to compare Gini indices, and Pearson correlation was used to assess associations with tumor size change. Sourced from immuneACCESS, this table was stored by TCRdb with only in-frame sequences that have V and J called. A share of the clones is absent; for the studies checked, an unresolved V gene accounts for under half, and the remainder has no known explanation. Clone size and the V and J calls come from that table; the DNA yielded D and trimming. The sample records 9,000 to 10,000 clones, about three fifths of which are singletons. The ten top clones hold around 4% of the sample.

The full study reports these points: After neoadjuvant nivolumab, non-responders showed significantly higher T cell clonality (Gini index) in PBMCs than responders did. Higher pretreatment blood Treg/Th17 ratios correlated with higher pretreatment blood TCRbeta clonality and lower post-treatment tumor TCRbeta clonality. Only three patients per response group were included in the TCR analyses, and the authors called for validation in larger cohorts.

Counted from cysteine to phenylalanine, this CDR3 has 13 amino acids. Only the CDR3 part of the read is kept: 39 bases, read in frame from the first base. For CDR1 and CDR2, the germline V gene (reference sequence) lists MNHEY and SMNVEV. A distance of 8 bases separates the germline ends of V and J, which lose 4 bases and 4 bases respectively. Explained via the paper, the time point label denotes: after neoadjuvant nivolumab, at surgical resection. Patients had been newly diagnosed with stage II-IVA oral cavity squamous cell carcinoma, and no prior systemic or radiation treatment had been given to the patients. The cohort was composed of patients with HPV-negative, locally advanced oral cavity squamous cell carcinoma. Peripheral blood mononuclear cells were analyzed directly, without maintenance or expansion in culture. The samples were drawn from a longitudinal correlative study tied to a single-arm phase II trial testing neoadjuvant nivolumab in oral cavity squamous cell carcinoma. Subject-matched pre- and post-treatment PBMCs and tumors from three responders and three non-responders were subjected to genomic DNA-based TCRbeta sequencing. Peripheral blood mononuclear cells were collected before nivolumab treatment and were collected again after treatment, at the time of surgery. The Maxwell RSC DNA from Cells kit was used to extract genomic DNA from PBMCs.

For this clone: The antigen it recognizes is unknown. No base quality information exists; no much larger clone differs at one position.

The chain joins TRBV27 to TRBJ1-5; no D segment can be confidently identified. This material consisted of PBMCs, taken after nivolumab (anti-PD-1) treatment. This receptor was identified in a person aged 35-79 years with oral cavity squamous cell carcinoma. The encoded CDR3 is CASSWALNQPQHF. The bases read TGTGCCAGCAGTTGGGCTCTAAATCAGCCCCAGCATTTT.